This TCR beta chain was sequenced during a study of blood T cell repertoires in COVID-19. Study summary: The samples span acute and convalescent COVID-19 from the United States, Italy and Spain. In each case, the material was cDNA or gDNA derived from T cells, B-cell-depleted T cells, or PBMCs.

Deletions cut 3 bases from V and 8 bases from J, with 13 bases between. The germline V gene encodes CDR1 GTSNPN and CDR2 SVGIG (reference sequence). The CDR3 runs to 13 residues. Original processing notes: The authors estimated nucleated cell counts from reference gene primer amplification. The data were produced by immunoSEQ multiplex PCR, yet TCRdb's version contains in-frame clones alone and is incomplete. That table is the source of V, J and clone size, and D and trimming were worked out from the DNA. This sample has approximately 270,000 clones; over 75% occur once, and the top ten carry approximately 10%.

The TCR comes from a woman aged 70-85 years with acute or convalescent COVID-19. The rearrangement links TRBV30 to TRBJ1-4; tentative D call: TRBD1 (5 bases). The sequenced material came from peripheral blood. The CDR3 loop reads CAWRRGPAEKLFF. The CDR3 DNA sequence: TGTGCCTGGAGAAGGGGTCCGGCCGAAAAACTGTTTTTT.